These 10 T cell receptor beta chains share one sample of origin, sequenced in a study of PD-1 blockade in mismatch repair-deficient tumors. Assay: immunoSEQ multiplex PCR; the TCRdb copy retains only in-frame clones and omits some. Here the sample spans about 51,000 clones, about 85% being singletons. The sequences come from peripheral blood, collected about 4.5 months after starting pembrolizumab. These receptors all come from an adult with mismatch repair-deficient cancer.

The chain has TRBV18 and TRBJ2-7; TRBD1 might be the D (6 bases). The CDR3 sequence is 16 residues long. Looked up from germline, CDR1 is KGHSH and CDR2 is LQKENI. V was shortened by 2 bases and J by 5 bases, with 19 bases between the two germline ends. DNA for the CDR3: TGTGCCAGCTCACCAAGGGTACAGGGCGGTTCGAACGAGCAGTACTTC. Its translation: CASSPRVQGGSNEQYF.

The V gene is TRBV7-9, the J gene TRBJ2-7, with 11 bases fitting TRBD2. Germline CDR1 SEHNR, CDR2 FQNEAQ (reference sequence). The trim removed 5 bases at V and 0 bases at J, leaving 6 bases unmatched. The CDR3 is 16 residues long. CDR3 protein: CASSPAGTSGSYEQYF. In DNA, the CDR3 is TGTGCCAGCAGCCCAGCCGGGACTAGCGGCTCCTACGAGCAGTACTTC.

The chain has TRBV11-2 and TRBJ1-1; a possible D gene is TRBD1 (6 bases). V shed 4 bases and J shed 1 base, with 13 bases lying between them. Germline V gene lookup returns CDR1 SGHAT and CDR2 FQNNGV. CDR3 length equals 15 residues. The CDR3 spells CASSSDGQWNTEAFF. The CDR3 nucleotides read TGTGCCAGCAGCTCAGATGGACAGTGGAACACTGAAGCTTTCTTT.

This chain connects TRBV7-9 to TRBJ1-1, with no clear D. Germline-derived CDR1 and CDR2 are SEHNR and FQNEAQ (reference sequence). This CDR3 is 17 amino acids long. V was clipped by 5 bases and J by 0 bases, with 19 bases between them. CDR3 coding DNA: TGTGCCAGCAGCCCCCGGAGGGAAACTGACATGAACACTGAAGCTTTCTTT. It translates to CASSPRRETDMNTEAFF.

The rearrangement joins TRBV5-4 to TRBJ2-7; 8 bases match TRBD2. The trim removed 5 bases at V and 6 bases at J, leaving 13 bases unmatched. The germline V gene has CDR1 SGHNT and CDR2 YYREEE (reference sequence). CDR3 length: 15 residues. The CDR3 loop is CASRSGGRSVREQYF. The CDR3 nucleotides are TGTGCCAGCAGGAGTGGCGGGAGGTCAGTTCGCGAGCAGTACTTC.

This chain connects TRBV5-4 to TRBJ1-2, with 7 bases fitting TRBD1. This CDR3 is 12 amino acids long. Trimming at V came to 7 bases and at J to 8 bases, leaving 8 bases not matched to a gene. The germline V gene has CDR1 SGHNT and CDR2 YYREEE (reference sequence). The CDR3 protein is CASLQGTGGYTF. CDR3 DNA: TGTGCCAGCTTACAGGGGACGGGCGGCTACACCTTC.

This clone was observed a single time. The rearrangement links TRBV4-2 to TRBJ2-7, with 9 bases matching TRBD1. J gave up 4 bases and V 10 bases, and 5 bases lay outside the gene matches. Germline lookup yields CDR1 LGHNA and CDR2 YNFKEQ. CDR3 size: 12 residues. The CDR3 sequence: CATSTGGYEQYF. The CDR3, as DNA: TGTGCCACCTCGACAGGGGGTTACGAGCAGTACTTC.

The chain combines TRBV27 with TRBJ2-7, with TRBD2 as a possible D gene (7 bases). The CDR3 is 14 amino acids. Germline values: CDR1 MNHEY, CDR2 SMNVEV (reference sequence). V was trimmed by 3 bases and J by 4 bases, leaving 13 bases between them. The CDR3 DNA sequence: TGTGCCAGCAGTTTCGGAGGGGGGGAGTACGAGCAGTACTTC. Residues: CASSFGGGEYEQYF.

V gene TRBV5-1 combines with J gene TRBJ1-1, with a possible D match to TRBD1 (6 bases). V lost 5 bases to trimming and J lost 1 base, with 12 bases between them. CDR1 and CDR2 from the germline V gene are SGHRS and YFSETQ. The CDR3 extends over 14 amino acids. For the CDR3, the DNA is TGCGCCAGCAGTTCCCAGGGGCCGAACACTGAAGCTTTCTTT. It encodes CASSSQGPNTEAFF.

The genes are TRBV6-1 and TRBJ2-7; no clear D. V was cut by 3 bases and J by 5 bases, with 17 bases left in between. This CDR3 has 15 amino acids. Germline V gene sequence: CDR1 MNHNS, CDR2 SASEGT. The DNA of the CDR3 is TGTGCCAGCAGTGACGGGTTTGGCCAATCCGACGAGCAGTACTTC. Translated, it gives CASSDGFGQSDEQYF.